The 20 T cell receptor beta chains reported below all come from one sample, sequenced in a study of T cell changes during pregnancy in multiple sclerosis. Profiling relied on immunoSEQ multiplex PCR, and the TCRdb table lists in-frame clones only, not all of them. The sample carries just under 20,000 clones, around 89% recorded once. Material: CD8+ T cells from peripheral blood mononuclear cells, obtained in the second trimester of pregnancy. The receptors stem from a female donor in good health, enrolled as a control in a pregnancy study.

The CDR3 bases are TGTGCCAGCGGCCCTTCGTTCACAGGGTTTTTAGAAAAACTGTTTTTT. It codes for CASGPSFTGFLEKLFF. The J gene is TRBJ1-4, the V gene TRBV28, with D perhaps TRBD1 (6 bases). From germline, CDR1 is MDHEN and CDR2 SYDVKM. Trimming took 8 bases from V and 8 from J, leaving 24 bases between them. This CDR3 has 16 amino acids. The entire variable domain, with the rest obtained from reference TRBV28 and TRBJ1-4, is as follows: DVKVTQSSRYLVKRTGEKVFLECVQDMDHENMFWYRQDPGLGLRLIYFSYDVKMKEKGDIPEGYSVSREKKERFSLILESASTNQTSMYLCASGPSFTGFLEKLFFGSGTQLSVL.

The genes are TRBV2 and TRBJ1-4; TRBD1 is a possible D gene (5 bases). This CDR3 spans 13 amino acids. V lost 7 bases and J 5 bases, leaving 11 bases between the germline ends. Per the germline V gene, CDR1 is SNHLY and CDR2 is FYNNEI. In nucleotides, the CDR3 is TGTGCCAGCAACCAGGGCTCAAATGAAAAACTGTTTTTT. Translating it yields CASNQGSNEKLFF. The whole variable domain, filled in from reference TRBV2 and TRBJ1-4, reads EPEVTQTPSHQVTQMGQEVILRCVPISNHLYFYWYRQILGQKVEFLVSFYNNEISEKSEIFDDQFSVERPDGSNFTLKIRSTKLEDSAMYFCASNQGSNEKLFFGSGTQLSVL.

CDR3 sequence reads: CASSAGGVNQPQHF. The CDR3 nucleotides read TGTGCCAGCAGCGCAGGGGGAGTCAATCAGCCCCAGCATTTT. The gene calls are TRBV9 and TRBJ1-5; 7 bases are a match to TRBD1. Germline V gene lookup returns CDR1 SGDLS and CDR2 YYNGEE. The CDR3 covers 14 residues. The ends lost 3 bases at V and 3 bases at J; junction bases unmatched: 3.

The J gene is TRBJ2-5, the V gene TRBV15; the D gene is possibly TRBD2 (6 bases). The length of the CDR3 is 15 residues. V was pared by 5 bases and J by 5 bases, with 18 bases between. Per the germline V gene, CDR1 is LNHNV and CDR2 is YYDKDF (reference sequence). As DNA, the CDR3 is TGTGCCACCAGCGGCGGGACTGGGGAGACGGAGACCCAGTACTTC. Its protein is CATSGGTGETETQYF.

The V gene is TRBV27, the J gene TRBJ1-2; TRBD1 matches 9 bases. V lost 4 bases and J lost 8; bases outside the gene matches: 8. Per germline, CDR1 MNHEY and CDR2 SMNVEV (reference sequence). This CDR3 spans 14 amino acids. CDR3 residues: CASSSSGTGPGYTF. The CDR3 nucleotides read TGTGCCAGCAGTTCCTCCGGGACAGGGCCCGGCTACACCTTC.

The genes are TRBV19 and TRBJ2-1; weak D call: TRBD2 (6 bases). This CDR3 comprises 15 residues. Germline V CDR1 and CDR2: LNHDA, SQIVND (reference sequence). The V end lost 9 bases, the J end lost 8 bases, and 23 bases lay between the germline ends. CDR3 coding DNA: TGTGCCAGCAGCGATCCGGGTCTTAGCGGTGATGAGCAGTTCTTC. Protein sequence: CASSDPGLSGDEQFF.

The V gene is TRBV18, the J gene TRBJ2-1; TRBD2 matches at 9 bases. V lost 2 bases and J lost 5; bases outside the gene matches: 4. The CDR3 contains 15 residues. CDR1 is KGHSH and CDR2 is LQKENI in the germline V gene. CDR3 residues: CASSPVLAGHNEQFF. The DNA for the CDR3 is TGTGCCAGCTCACCAGTTCTAGCGGGACACAATGAGCAGTTCTTC.

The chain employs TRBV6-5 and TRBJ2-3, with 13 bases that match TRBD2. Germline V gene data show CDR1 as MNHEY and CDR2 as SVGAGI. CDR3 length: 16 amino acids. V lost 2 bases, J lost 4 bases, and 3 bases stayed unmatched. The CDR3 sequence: CASSYGLAGVPDTQYF. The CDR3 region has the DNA TGTGCCAGCAGTTACGGACTAGCGGGAGTACCAGATACGCAGTATTTT.

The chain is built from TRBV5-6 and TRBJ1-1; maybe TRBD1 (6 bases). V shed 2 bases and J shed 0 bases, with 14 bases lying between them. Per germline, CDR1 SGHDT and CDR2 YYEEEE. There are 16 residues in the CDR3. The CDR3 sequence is CASSLTRDKLNTEAFF. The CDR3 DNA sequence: TGTGCCAGCAGCTTAACCCGGGACAAGCTGAACACTGAAGCTTTCTTT.

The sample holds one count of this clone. The CDR3 loop is CASSPGAGELFF. CDR3 DNA sequence: TGTGCCAGCAGCCCAGGGGCGGGGGAGCTGTTTTTT. V is TRBV5-5 and J is TRBJ2-2; D may be TRBD1 (6 bases). The germline CDR1 and CDR2 sequences are SGHKS and YYEKEE (reference sequence). V gave up 4 bases and J gave up 8 bases, with 9 bases separating them. The CDR3 has 12 residues. The variable domain in full, completed from reference TRBV5-5 and TRBJ2-2, reads DAGVTQSPTHLIKTRGQQVTLRCSPISGHKSVSWYQQVLGQGPQFIFQYYEKEERGRGNFPDRFSARQFPNYSSELNVNALLLGDSALYLCASSPGAGELFFGEGSRLTVL.

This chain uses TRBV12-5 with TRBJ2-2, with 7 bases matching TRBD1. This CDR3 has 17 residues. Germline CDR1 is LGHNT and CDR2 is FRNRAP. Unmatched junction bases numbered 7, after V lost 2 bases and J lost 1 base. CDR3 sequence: CASGLTIQGRNTGELFF. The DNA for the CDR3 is TGTGCTAGTGGTTTGACAATACAGGGGCGGAACACCGGGGAGCTGTTTTTT.

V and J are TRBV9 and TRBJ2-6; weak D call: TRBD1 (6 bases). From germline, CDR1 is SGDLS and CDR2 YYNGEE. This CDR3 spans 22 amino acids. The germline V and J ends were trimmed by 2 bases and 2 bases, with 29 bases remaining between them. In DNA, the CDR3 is TGTGCCAGCAGCGTCAACGAACCTCCCGACAGGCCAGGGGTTCCTGGGGCCAACGTCCTGACTTTC. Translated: CASSVNEPPDRPGVPGANVLTF.

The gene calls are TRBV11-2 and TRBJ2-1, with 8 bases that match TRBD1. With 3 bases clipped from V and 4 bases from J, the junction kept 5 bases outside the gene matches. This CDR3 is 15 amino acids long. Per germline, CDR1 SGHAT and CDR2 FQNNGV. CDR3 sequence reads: CASSFGTGPYNEQFF. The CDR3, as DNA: TGTGCCAGCAGCTTCGGGACAGGACCTTACAATGAGCAGTTCTTC.

The CDR3 here is CASRSGGVTEAFF. CDR3 sequence (DNA): TGTGCCAGCAGGTCAGGGGGAGTCACTGAAGCTTTCTTT. The chain recombines TRBV2 with TRBJ1-1, with 7 bases matching TRBD1. The V and J ends lost 6 bases and 4 bases, in that order; junction bases with no gene match: 5. This CDR3 comprises 13 residues. From germline, CDR1 is SNHLY and CDR2 FYNNEI.

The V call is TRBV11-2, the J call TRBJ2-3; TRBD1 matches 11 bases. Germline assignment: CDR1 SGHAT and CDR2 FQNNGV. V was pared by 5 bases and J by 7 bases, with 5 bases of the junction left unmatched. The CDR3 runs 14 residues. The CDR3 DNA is TGTGCCAGCAGCCTGGGGACAGGGGGTCATACGCAGTATTTT. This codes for CASSLGTGGHTQYF. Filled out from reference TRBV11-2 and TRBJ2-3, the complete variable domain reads EAGVAQSPRYKIIEKRQSVAFWCNPISGHATLYWYQQILGQGPKLLIQFQNNGVVDDSQLPKDRFSAERLKGVDSTLKIQPAKLEDSAVYLCASSLGTGGHTQYFGPGTRLTVL.

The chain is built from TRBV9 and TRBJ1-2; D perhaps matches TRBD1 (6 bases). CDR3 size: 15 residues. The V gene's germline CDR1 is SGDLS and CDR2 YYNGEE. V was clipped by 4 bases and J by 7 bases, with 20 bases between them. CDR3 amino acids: CASSPSDPGVGGYTF. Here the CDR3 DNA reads TGTGCCAGCAGCCCCTCAGACCCAGGGGTAGGTGGCTACACCTTC.

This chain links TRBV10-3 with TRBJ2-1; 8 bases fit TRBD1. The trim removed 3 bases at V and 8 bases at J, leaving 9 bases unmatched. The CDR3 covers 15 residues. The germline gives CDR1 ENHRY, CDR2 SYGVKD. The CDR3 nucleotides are TGTGCCATCAGTGATCTTCCGGACAGGGCCGATGAGCAGTTCTTC. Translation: CAISDLPDRADEQFF.

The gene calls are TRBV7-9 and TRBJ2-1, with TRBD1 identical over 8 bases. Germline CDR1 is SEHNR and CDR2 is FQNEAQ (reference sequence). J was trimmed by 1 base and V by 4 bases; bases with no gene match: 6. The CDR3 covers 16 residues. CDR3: CASSSPDRASYNEQFF. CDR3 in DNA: TGTGCCAGCAGCTCCCCGGACAGGGCTTCCTACAATGAGCAGTTCTTC.

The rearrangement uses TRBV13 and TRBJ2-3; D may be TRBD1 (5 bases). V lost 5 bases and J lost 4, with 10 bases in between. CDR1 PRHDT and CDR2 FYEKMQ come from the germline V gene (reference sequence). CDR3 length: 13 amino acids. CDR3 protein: CASSPPGSDTQYF. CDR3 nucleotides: TGTGCCAGCAGCCCCCCAGGGTCAGATACGCAGTATTTT.

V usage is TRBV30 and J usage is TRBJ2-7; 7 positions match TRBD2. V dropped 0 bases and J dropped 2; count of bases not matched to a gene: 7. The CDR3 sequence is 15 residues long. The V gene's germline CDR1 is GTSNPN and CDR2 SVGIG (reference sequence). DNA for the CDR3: TGTGCCTGGAGTGTGGGGGGGGGAAGAACCTACGAGCAGTACTTC. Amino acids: CAWSVGGGRTYEQYF.